Shown below are 18 T cell receptor beta chains from a single sample sequenced in a study of T cells after yellow fever vaccination (dated by TCRdb to 2018 to 2020). The library was produced with 5' RACE. TCRdb names Illumina HiSeq 2500 as the instrument used. The public reads were reprocessed in TCRdb via fastp at Q25 and MiXCR, keeping in-frame beta chains. Merged by CDR3 protein, the rows form single entries marked with the most common genes and DNA. The table for this sample lists some 80,000 distinct CDR3 sequences; about an eighth of them were counted only once. Roughly 25% of the sample goes to the ten largest clones. The treatment or condition label, read with the paper, signifies: live attenuated yellow fever vaccine strain. The specimen comprised CD8+ T cells not binding an NS4B(214-222) dextramer, sorted from PBMCs, sampled approximately 22 days after the first yellow fever vaccination. The sample's cell subset or site label, in plain terms: NS4B epitope dextramer-negative CD8 T cells. The origin of the receptors is a man aged 18 to 29 who received the YFV17D yellow fever vaccine.

This clonotype occurred many times. The chain carries TRBV25-1 and TRBJ2-5, with D hard to call. Germline V gene lookup returns CDR1 MGHDK and CDR2 SYGVNS. The CDR3 has 14 residues. Trimming stripped 1 base from V and 0 bases from J, with 6 bases between. The CDR3 DNA reads TGTGCCAGCAGTGAATTATCCGACCAAGAGACCCAGTACTTC. It encodes CASSELSDQETQYF.

The chain couples TRBV4-1 to TRBJ2-2, with D possibly matching TRBD2 (6 bases). The length of the CDR3 is 16 residues. Germline CDR1 and CDR2: MGHRA and YSYEKL. Trimming left V 0 bases short and J 1 base short, with 9 bases between. CDR3 sequence: CASSQDRGMNTGELFF. The DNA of the CDR3 is TGCGCCAGCAGCCAAGACCGGGGGATGAACACCGGGGAGCTGTTTTTT.

J is TRBJ2-7 and V is TRBV4-3, with TRBD2 matching 8 bases. Germline CDR1 LGHNA, CDR2 YSLEER. The CDR3 is made up of 15 amino acids. The trim removed 3 bases at V and 0 bases at J, leaving 4 bases unmatched. The CDR3 DNA is TGCGCCAGCAGCCATAGCGGGGAGAGCTCCTACGAGCAGTACTTC. This gives the protein CASSHSGESSYEQYF.

V and J are TRBV4-1 and TRBJ2-7, with D possibly matching TRBD2 (6 bases). Trimming shortened V by 2 bases and J by 5 bases, and 13 bases separated the two germline ends. In germline, CDR1 is MGHRA, CDR2 YSYEKL. This CDR3 has 14 residues. The chain's CDR3 is CASSQKEGNHEQYF. The CDR3 nucleotides read TGCGCCAGCAGCCAAAAGGAGGGGAACCACGAGCAGTACTTC.

This clonotype has a handful of counts. This chain connects TRBV27 to TRBJ2-7, with 10 bases lining up with TRBD1. The CDR3 has 16 amino acids. The J segment lost 5 bases and the V segment lost 5 bases, leaving 12 bases of the junction unmatched. The germline gives CDR1 MNHEY, CDR2 SMNVEV (reference sequence). CDR3 DNA: TGTGCCAGCAGTGACAGGGGGCGGAATCGCTTCCACGAGCAGTACTTC. Translated: CASSDRGRNRFHEQYF.

The rearrangement uses TRBV5-1 and TRBJ2-7; either TRBD1 or TRBD2 may fit D (5 bases each). There are 15 residues in the CDR3. CDR1 and CDR2 (germline): SGHRS, YFSETQ. Trimming shortened V by 0 bases and J by 2 bases, and 12 bases separated the two germline ends. CDR3 coding DNA: TGCGCCAGCAGCTTGGGCACGGGACCGACCTACGAGCAGTACTTC. Its protein is CASSLGTGPTYEQYF. Looking up the rest from reference TRBV5-1 and TRBJ2-7 gives the full variable domain: KAGVTQTPRYLIKTRGQQVTLSCSPISGHRSVSWYQQTPGQGLQFLFEYFSETQRNKGNFPGRFSGRQFSNSRSEMNVSTLELGDSALYLCASSLGTGPTYEQYFGPGTRLTVT.

This clonotype was recorded a few times. The V gene is TRBV5-5, the J gene TRBJ1-5; a weak D match, TRBD1 (5 bases). Deletions cut 0 bases from V and 0 bases from J, with 13 bases between. From germline, CDR1 is SGHKS and CDR2 YYEKEE (reference sequence). CDR3 size: 17 residues. This chain's CDR3 is CASSLAAGTDSNQPQHF. CDR3 in DNA: TGTGCCAGCAGCTTGGCCGCGGGGACGGATAGCAATCAGCCCCAGCATTTT.

This clonotype appeared a few times. The rearrangement joins TRBV3-1 to TRBJ2-7; 7 nucleotides agree with TRBD1. CDR1 LGHDT and CDR2 YNNKEL come from the germline V gene (reference sequence). The CDR3 extends over 13 amino acids. The V and J ends lost 4 bases and 2 bases, in that order; junction bases with no gene match: 2. CDR3 nucleotides: TGTGCCAGCAGCCCGGGACAGCCCTACGAGCAGTACTTC. The encoded protein is CASSPGQPYEQYF.

Here the CDR3 reads CASSRYSTSLGTQYF. The DNA for the CDR3 is TGTGCCAGTAGTAGGTACAGCACCTCACTGGGTACGCAGTATTTT. The chain uses TRBV19 and TRBJ2-3; the D is unclear. The V gene lost 4 bases and the J gene lost 8 bases, with 19 bases spanning the gap. The CDR3 has 15 residues. CDR1 and CDR2 from the germline V gene are LNHDA and SQIVND (reference sequence).

There are a few counts of this clonotype. The rearrangement uses TRBV5-1 and TRBJ1-6; TRBD1 aligns across 9 bases. The CDR3 has 15 residues. Looked up from germline, CDR1 is SGHRS and CDR2 is YFSETQ. J was trimmed by 5 bases and V by 4 bases; bases with no gene match: 4. The DNA of the CDR3 is TGCGCCAGCAGCAAGGACAGGGGCGATAATTCACCCCTCCACTTT. It is translated as CASSKDRGDNSPLHF.

The table lists this clonotype with a few counts. The gene calls are TRBV4-3 and TRBJ2-7; TRBD2 is a possible D gene (6 bases). The CDR3 is made up of 14 amino acids. Trimming shortened V by 4 bases and J by 1 base, and 11 bases separated the two germline ends. Germline V gives CDR1 LGHNA, CDR2 YSLEER. CDR3 loop: CASSPWGTSYEQYF. DNA for the CDR3: TGCGCCAGCAGCCCGTGGGGGACTTCCTACGAGCAGTACTTC.

This clonotype was detected a few times. The chain couples TRBV11-2 to TRBJ1-1, with D unclear. Germline assignment: CDR1 SGHAT and CDR2 FQNNGV. The CDR3 runs to 14 residues. V lost 1 base, J lost 5 bases, and 11 bases lay in between. CDR3 coding DNA: TGTGCCAGCAGCTTAGTCACGGGTTTTACTGAAGCTTTCTTT. Encoded protein: CASSLVTGFTEAFF.

J is TRBJ1-6 and V is TRBV5-1; no firm D call. Germline lookup yields CDR1 SGHRS and CDR2 YFSETQ. V lost 5 bases and J lost 1, with 7 bases in between. CDR3 length: 14 residues. The CDR3 nucleotides are TGCGCCAGCAGATGGCTGTCCTATAATTCACCCCTCCACTTT. This gives the protein CASRWLSYNSPLHF.

V and J are TRBV14 and TRBJ2-2; D is ambiguous. CDR1 and CDR2 (germline): SGHDN, FVKESK. V lost 0 bases and J 9 bases, leaving 11 bases between the germline ends. This CDR3 comprises 14 residues. The CDR3 nucleotides read TGTGCCAGCAGCCAAGAAATGGGGAATTGGGAGCTGTTTTTT. Translated, it gives CASSQEMGNWELFF.

This clonotype was seen a handful of times. The chain couples TRBV6-1 to TRBJ2-7; D is uncertain. CDR3 size: 10 residues. Germline CDR1 and CDR2: MNHNS and SASEGT. The germline V and J ends were trimmed by 10 bases and 2 bases, with 6 bases remaining between them. The CDR3 bases are TGTGCCACCCAGGCCTACGAGCAGTACTTC. Its translation is CATQAYEQYF.

The count of this clonotype is one. The chain employs TRBV7-3 and TRBJ2-1, with 11 positions matching TRBD2. Germline V gene lookup returns CDR1 SGHTA and CDR2 FQGTGA. The CDR3 runs to 14 residues. The V and J ends lost 5 bases and 7 bases, in that order; junction bases with no gene match: 4. The CDR3, as DNA: TGTGCCAGCAGCATGACTAGCGGGGCTAATGAGCAGTTCTTC. Encoded protein: CASSMTSGANEQFF.

In its sample, this clonotype was seen a few times. V is TRBV12-3 or TRBV12-4 and J is TRBJ2-3; a possible D gene is TRBD1 (5 bases). V lost 2 bases, J lost 3 bases, and 12 bases lay in between. This CDR3 region has 15 residues. Written as DNA, the CDR3 is TGTGCCAGCAGTTTATGGCAGGGTGTTACAGATACGCAGTATTTT. Translation: CASSLWQGVTDTQYF.

The chain couples TRBV10-1 to TRBJ1-2, with D uncertain. CDR3 length: 13 residues. Germline lookup yields CDR1 WNHNN and CDR2 SYGVQD (reference sequence). Trimming took 1 base from V and 2 from J, leaving 5 bases between them. The CDR3 DNA reads as TGCGCCAGCAGTGAGTACCGCAACTATGGCTACACCTTC. Its protein is CASSEYRNYGYTF.